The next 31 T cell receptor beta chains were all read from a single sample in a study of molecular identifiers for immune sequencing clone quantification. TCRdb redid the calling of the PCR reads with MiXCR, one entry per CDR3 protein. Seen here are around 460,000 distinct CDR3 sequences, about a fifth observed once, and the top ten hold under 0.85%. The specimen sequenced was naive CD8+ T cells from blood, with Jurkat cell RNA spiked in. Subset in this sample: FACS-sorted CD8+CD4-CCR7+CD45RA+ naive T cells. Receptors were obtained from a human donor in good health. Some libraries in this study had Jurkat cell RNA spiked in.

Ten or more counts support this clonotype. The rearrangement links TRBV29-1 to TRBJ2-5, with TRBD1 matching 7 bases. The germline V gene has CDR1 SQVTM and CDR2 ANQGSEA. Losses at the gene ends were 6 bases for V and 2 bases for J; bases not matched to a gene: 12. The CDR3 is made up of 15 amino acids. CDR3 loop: CSVVTGQAIQETQYF. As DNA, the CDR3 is TGCAGCGTGGTCACTGGACAGGCCATTCAAGAGACCCAGTACTTC.

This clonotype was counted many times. CDR3: CSARLPLRQTADTQYF. The CDR3 region has the DNA TGCAGTGCTAGGCTCCCCTTGCGCCAAACGGCGGATACGCAGTATTTT. V is TRBV20-1 and J is TRBJ2-3, with unresolved D. V shed 3 bases and J shed 6 bases, with 22 bases lying between them. The V gene's germline CDR1 is DFQATT and CDR2 SNEGSKA (reference sequence). This CDR3 is built from 16 residues.

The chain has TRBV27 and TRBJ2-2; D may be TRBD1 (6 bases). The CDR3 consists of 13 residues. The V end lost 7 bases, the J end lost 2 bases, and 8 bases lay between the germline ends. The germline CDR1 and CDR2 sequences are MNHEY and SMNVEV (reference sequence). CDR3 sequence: CASMDSNTGELFF. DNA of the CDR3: TGTGCCAGCATGGACAGTAACACCGGGGAGCTGTTTTTT.

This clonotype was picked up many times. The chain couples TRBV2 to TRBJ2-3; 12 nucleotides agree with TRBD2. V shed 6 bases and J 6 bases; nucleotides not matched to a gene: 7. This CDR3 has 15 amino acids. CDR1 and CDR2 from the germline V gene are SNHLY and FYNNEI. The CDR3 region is CASSGLAGSFDTQYF. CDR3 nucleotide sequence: TGTGCCAGCAGCGGACTAGCGGGGTCCTTCGATACGCAGTATTTT. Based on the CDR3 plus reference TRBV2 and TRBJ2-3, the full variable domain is EPEVTQTPSHQVTQMGQEVILRCVPISNHLYFYWYRQILGQKVEFLVSFYNNEISEKSEIFDDQFSVERPDGSNFTLKIRSTKLEDSAMYFCASSGLAGSFDTQYFGPGTRLTVL.

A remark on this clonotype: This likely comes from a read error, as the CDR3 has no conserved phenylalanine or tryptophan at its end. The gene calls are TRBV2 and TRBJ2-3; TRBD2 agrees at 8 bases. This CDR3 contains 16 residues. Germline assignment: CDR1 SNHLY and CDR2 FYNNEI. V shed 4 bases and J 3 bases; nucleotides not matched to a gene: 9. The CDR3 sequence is CASSVEERGLTDTQYV. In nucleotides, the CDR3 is TGTGCCAGCAGTGTTGAGGAGCGGGGGTTAACAGATACGCAGTATGTT.

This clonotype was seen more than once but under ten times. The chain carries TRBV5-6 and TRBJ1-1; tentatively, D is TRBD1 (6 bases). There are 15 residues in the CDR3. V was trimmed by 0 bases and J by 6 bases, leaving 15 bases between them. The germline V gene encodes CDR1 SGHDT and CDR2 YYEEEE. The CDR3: CASSLVRRGGAEAFF. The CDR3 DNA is TGTGCCAGCAGCTTGGTTCGTAGGGGGGGAGCTGAAGCTTTCTTT.

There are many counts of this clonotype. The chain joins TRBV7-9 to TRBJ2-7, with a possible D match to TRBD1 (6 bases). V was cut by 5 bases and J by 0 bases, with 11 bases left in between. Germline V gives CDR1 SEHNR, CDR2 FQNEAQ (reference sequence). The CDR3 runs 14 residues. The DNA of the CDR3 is TGTGCCAGCAGCCCGCGGACAGCCTCCTACGAGCAGTACTTC. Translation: CASSPRTASYEQYF.

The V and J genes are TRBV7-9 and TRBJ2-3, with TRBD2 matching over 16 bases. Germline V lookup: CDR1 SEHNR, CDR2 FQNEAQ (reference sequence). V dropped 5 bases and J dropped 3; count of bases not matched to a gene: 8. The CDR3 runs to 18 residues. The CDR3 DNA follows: TGTGCCAGCAGCCCCGGGACTAGCGGGGGGGTTCTGACAGATACGCAGTATTTT. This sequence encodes CASSPGTSGGVLTDTQYF. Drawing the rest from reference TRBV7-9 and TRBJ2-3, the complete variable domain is DTGVSQNPRHKITKRGQNVTFRCDPISEHNRLYWYRQTLGQGPEFLTYFQNEAQLEKSRLLSDRFSAERPKGSFSTLEIQRTEQGDSAMYLCASSPGTSGGVLTDTQYFGPGTRLTVL.

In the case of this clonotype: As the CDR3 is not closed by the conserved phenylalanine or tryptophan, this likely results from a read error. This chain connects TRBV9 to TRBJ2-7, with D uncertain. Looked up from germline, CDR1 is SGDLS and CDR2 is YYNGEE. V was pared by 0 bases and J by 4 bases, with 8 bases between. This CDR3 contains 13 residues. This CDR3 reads CASSVVPGYEQYS. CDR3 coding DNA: TGTGCCAGCAGCGTAGTTCCCGGTTACGAGCAGTACTCC.

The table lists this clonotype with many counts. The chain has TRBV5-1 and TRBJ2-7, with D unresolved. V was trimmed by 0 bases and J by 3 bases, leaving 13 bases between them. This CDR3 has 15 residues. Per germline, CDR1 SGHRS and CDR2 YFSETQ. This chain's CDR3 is CASSLGLGRIYEQYF. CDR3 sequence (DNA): TGCGCCAGCAGCTTGGGGTTAGGGCGAATCTACGAGCAGTACTTC.

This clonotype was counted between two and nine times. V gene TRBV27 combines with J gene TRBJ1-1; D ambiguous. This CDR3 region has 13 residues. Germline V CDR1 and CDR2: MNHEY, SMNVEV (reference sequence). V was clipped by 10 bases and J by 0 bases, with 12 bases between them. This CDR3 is CATASGLNTEAFF. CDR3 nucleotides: TGTGCCACTGCTTCGGGATTGAACACTGAAGCTTTCTTT.

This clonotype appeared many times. The DNA for the CDR3 is TGTGCCAGCAGCGCCCCCCAACAGGGGATAACTGAAGCTTTCTTT. It codes for CASSAPQQGITEAFF. The V call is TRBV13, the J call TRBJ1-1; 7 positions agree with TRBD1. The CDR3 has 15 amino acids. Per the germline V gene, CDR1 is PRHDT and CDR2 is FYEKMQ (reference sequence). V shed 5 bases, J shed 5 bases, and the junction held 11 bases outside the gene matches.

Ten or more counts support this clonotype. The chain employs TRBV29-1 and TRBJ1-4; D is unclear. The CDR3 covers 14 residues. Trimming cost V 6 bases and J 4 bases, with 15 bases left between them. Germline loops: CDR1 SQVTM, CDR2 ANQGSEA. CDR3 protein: CSVKAENFNEKLFF. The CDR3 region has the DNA TGCAGCGTAAAGGCGGAGAACTTTAATGAAAAACTGTTTTTT.

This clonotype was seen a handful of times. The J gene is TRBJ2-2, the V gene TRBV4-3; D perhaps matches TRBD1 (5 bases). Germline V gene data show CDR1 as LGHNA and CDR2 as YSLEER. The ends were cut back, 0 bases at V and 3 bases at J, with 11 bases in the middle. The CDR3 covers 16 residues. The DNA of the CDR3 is TGCGCCAGCAGCCAAGATTGGGGCTTCGACACCGGGGAGCTGTTTTTT. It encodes CASSQDWGFDTGELFF.

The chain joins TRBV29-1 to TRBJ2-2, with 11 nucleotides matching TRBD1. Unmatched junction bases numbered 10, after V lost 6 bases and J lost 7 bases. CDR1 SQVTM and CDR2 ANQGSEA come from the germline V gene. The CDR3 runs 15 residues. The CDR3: CSVKTGQGAVGELFF. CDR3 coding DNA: TGCAGCGTAAAAACCGGACAGGGGGCGGTCGGGGAGCTGTTTTTT.

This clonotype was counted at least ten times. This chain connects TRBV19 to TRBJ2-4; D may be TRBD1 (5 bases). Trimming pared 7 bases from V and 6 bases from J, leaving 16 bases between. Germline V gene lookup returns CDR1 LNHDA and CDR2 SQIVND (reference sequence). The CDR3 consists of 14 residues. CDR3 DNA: TGTGCCAGTACAAATGACAGTGGGGTAAACATTCAGTACTTC. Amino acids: CASTNDSGVNIQYF.

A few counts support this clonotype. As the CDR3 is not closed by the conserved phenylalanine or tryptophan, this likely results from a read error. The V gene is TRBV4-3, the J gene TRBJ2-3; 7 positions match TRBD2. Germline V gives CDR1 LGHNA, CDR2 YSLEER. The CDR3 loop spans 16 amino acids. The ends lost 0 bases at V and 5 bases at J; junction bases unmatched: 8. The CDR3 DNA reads TGCGCCAGCAGCCAAGATGGGGCGGGAGTGAAAGATACGCAGTATCTT. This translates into CASSQDGAGVKDTQYL.

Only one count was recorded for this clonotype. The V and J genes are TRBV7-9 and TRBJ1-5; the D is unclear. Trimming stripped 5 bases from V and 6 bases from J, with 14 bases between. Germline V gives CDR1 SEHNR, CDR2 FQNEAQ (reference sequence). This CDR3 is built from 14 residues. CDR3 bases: TGTGCCAGCAGCCAAGGACGGGGTAGTCAGCCCCAGCATTTT. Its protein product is CASSQGRGSQPQHF.

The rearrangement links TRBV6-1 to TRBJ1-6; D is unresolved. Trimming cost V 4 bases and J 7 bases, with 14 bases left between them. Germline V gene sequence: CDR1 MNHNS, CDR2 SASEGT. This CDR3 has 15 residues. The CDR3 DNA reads TGTGCCAGCAGTGGGTACAGCCGAGGGAATTCACCCCTCCACTTT. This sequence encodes CASSGYSRGNSPLHF.

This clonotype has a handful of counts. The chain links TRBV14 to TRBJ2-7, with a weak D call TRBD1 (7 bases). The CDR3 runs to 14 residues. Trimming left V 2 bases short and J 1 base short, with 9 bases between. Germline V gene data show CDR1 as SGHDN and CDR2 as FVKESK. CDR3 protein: CASSQQGGSYEQYF. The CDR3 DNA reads TGTGCCAGCAGCCAACAGGGGGGTTCCTACGAGCAGTACTTC.

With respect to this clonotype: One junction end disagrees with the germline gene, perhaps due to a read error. The CDR3 nucleotides are TGTGCCAGCAGTTACTCGATTTCGGACCTGAACACCGGGGAGCTGCTTTTT. Protein product: CASSYSISDLNTGELLF. V and J are TRBV6-2 or TRBV6-3 and TRBJ2-2; D perhaps matches TRBD2 (5 bases). The CDR3 loop spans 17 amino acids. Per the germline V gene, CDR1 is MNHEY and CDR2 is SVGEGT.

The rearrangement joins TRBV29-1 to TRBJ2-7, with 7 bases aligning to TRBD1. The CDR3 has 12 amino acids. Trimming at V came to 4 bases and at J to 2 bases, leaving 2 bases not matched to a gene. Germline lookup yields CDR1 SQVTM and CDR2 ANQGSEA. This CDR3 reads CSVGTGTYEQYF. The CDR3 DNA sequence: TGCAGCGTTGGGACAGGCACCTACGAGCAGTACTTC.

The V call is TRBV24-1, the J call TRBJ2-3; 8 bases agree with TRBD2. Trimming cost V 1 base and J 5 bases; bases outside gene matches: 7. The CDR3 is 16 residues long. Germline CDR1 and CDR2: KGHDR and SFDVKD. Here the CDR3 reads CATSDFASGLGDTQYF. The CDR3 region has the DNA TGTGCCACCAGTGATTTTGCTAGCGGGTTAGGAGATACGCAGTATTTT.

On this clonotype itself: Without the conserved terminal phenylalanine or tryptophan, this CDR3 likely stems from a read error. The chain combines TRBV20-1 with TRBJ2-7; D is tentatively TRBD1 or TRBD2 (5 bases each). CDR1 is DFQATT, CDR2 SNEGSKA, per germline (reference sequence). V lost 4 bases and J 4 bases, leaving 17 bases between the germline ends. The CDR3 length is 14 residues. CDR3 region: CSAINSGATYEQYL. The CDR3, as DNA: TGCAGTGCTATAAATTCCGGGGCAACATACGAGCAGTACCTC.

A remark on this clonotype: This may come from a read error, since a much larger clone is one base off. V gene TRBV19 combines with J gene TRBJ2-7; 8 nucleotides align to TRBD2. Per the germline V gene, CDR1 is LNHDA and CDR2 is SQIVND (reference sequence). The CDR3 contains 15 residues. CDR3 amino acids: CASSMAGGSSYEQCF. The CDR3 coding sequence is TGTGCCAGTAGTATGGCGGGGGGTAGCTCCTACGAGCAGTGCTTC.

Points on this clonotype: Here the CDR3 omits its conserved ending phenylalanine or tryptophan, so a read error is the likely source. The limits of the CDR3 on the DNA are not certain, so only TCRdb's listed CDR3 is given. The CDR3 loop is CASSFASGRHYEQYS. The J gene is TRBJ2-7, the V gene TRBV21-1; the listed D gene, TRBD2, was not tested against the DNA. TRBV21-1 is a known pseudogene. The CDR3 spans 15 residues, counting both ends.

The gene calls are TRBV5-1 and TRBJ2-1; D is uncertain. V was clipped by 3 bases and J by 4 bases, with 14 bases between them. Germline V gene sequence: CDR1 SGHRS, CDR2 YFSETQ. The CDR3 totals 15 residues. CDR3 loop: CASSWSGSEYNEQFF. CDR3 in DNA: TGCGCCAGCAGCTGGTCCGGAAGCGAATACAATGAGCAGTTCTTC.

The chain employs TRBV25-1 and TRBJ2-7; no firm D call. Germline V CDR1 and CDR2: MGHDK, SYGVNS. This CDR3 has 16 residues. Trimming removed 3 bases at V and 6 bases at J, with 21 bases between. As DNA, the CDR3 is TGTGCCAGCAGTGAGCATGCCTCCCCGGAAATAGGCGAGCAGTACTTC. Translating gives CASSEHASPEIGEQYF.

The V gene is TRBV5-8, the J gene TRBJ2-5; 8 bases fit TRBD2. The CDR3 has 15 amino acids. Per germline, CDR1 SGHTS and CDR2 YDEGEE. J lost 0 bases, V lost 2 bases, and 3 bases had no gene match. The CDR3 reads CASSFGGGNQETQYF. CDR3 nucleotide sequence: TGTGCCAGCAGCTTCGGCGGGGGGAACCAAGAGACCCAGTACTTC.

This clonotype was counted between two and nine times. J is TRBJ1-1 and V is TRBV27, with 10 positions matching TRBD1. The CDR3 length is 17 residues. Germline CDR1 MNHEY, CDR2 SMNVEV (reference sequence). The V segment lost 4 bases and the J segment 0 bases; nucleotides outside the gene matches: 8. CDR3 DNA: TGTGCCAGCAGTTCCAAGACAGGGGGCGCGGTGAACACTGAAGCTTTCTTT. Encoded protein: CASSSKTGGAVNTEAFF.

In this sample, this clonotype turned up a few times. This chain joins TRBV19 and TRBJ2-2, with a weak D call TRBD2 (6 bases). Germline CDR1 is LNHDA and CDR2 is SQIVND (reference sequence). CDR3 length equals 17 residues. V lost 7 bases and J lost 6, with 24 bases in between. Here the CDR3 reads CASTPPSRPGTAGELFF. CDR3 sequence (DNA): TGTGCCAGTACCCCACCATCCCGGCCAGGGACTGCCGGGGAGCTGTTTTTT. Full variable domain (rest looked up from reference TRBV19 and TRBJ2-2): DGGITQSPKYLFRKEGQNVTLSCEQNLNHDAMYWYRQDPGQGLRLIYYSQIVNDFQKGDIAEGYSVSREKKESFPLTVTSAQKNPTAFYLCASTPPSRPGTAGELFFGEGSRLTVL.